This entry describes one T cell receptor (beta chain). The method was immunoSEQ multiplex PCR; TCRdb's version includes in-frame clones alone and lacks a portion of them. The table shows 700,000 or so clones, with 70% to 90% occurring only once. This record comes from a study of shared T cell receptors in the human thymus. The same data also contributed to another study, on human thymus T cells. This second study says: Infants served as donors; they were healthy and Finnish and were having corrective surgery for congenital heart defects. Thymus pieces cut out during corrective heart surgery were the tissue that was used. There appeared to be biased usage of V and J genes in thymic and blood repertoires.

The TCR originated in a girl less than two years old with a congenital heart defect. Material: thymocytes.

The CDR3 DNA is TGTGCCAGCAGCTTACGGTCCACAGTGGACACCGGGGAGCTGTTTTTT. This sequence encodes CASSLRSTVDTGELFF. The chain is built from TRBV14 and TRBJ2-2; no firm D call. The V gene's germline CDR1 is SGHDN and CDR2 FVKESK. Trimming removed 5 bases from V and 3 bases from J, with 16 bases in between. The CDR3 contains 16 residues.